These 15 T cell receptor beta chains were sequenced from one sample in a study of T-cell memory formation after mild COVID-19 (dated by TCRdb to about 2021). Receptor libraries were prepared by 5' RACE. Instrument on record: Illumina NovaSeq 6000. TCRdb handled the public reads itself, with Q25 trimming in fastp and clone calling in MiXCR, and kept productive beta chains. Each record represents a unique CDR3 protein, reported with the most common genes and DNA among its rows. This sample holds hundreds of thousands of distinct CDR3 sequences; approximately 16% were observed only once. The top ten constitute roughly 22% of the sample. The sequenced material came from PBMCs or a T cell subset sorted from them (not recorded which). The receptors stem from a man aged 18 to 30 who had mild COVID-19 (a few samples of this study predate the infection). The sample titles of this study are shuffled in the database, so cell type and time point are left out; the donor was told from shared clones.

This rearrangement joins TRBV6-2 or TRBV6-3 to TRBJ2-7; D not resolved. CDR1 MNHEY and CDR2 SVGEGT come from the germline V gene. Trimming shortened V by 7 bases and J by 5 bases, and 12 bases separated the two germline ends. This CDR3 has 12 amino acids. The CDR3 sequence is CASNQPHHEQYF. In nucleotides, the CDR3 is TGTGCCAGCAACCAACCCCACCACGAGCAGTACTTC.

The chain combines TRBV4-3 with TRBJ2-1, with a possible D match to TRBD2 (5 bases). Germline assignment: CDR1 LGHNA and CDR2 YSLEER. The CDR3 runs to 16 residues. Trimming shortened V by 0 bases and J by 6 bases, and 15 bases separated the two germline ends. CDR3 region: CASSQENRVGGNEQFF. The CDR3 DNA sequence: TGCGCCAGCAGCCAAGAGAACCGGGTCGGAGGCAATGAGCAGTTCTTC.

The chain combines TRBV7-9 with TRBJ1-1; D unresolved. CDR1 is SEHNR and CDR2 is FQNEAQ in the germline V gene (reference sequence). This CDR3 has 14 residues. Trimming stripped 7 bases from V and 1 base from J, with 13 bases between. The CDR3 nucleotides are TGTGCCAGCACCACACCCGGAGAGAACACTGAAGCTTTCTTT. Translation gives CASTTPGENTEAFF.

The rearrangement links TRBV7-9 to TRBJ2-1; D is unclear. Trimming removed 0 bases at V and 8 bases at J, with 14 bases between. This CDR3 is built from 15 residues. Germline V gene lookup returns CDR1 SEHNR and CDR2 FQNEAQ (reference sequence). Here the CDR3 DNA reads TGTGCCAGCAGCTTAGCGGGTGGGCGTGGAGATGAGCAGTTCTTC. Encoded protein: CASSLAGGRGDEQFF. Based on the CDR3 plus reference TRBV7-9 and TRBJ2-1, the full variable domain is DTGVSQNPRHKITKRGQNVTFRCDPISEHNRLYWYRQTLGQGPEFLTYFQNEAQLEKSRLLSDRFSAERPKGSFSTLEIQRTEQGDSAMYLCASSLAGGRGDEQFFGPGTRLTVL.

Only a few counts were recorded for this clonotype. This rearrangement joins TRBV30 to TRBJ1-6, with TRBD1 as a possible D gene (5 bases). V was pared by 1 base and J by 10 bases, with 5 bases between. This CDR3 is 11 amino acids long. Germline loops: CDR1 GTSNPN, CDR2 SVGIG (reference sequence). The CDR3 region is CAWSEGSPLHF. The CDR3 bases are TGTGCCTGGAGTGAGGGGTCACCCCTCCACTTT.

CDR3 nucleotides: TGCAGTGCTAGAGGCTCGGAAGTCACAGATACGCAGTATTTT. Its protein product is CSARGSEVTDTQYF. V is TRBV20-1 and J is TRBJ2-3, with D uncertain. Germline V gene data show CDR1 as DFQATT and CDR2 as SNEGSKA (reference sequence). Trimming left V 1 base short and J 2 bases short, with 10 bases between. The CDR3 spans 14 residues.

This CDR3 reads CAISGLAAGGTQYF. CDR3 nucleotides: TGTGCCATCAGTGGACTAGCGGCGGGGGGGACCCAGTACTTC. The chain uses TRBV10-3 and TRBJ2-5; 9 positions agree with TRBD2. CDR1 and CDR2 (germline): ENHRY, SYGVKD. The CDR3 consists of 14 residues. The V and J ends lost 4 bases and 7 bases, in that order; junction bases with no gene match: 7.

Comments on this clonotype: Without the conserved terminal phenylalanine or tryptophan, this CDR3 likely stems from a read error. The chain recombines TRBV29-1 with TRBJ2-2; D possibly corresponds to TRBD2 (7 bases). The length of the CDR3 is 13 residues. V gave up 4 bases and J gave up 7 bases, with 13 bases separating them. Germline CDR1 SQVTM, CDR2 ANQGSEA. The CDR3 DNA reads TGCAGCGTTGTGCGGGGGCAAGTCGGGGAGCTGTTTTCT. It specifies CSVVRGQVGELFS.

This clonotype was seen more than once but under ten times. The V call is TRBV6-5, the J call TRBJ2-3; D is undetermined. Trimming removed 6 bases at V and 8 bases at J, with 18 bases between. Germline V gene data show CDR1 as MNHEY and CDR2 as SVGAGI. CDR3 length equals 14 residues. In DNA, the CDR3 is TGTGCCAGCAGAAAGGGCACCCTTCCGGGTACGCAGTATTTT. Protein: CASRKGTLPGTQYF.

This clonotype was seen only a few times. V usage is TRBV4-1 and J usage is TRBJ2-2; the D is unclear. Trimming took off 4 bases at V and 7 bases at J, with 7 bases between the two ends. The CDR3 runs 12 residues. Germline values: CDR1 MGHRA, CDR2 YSYEKL. The CDR3 sequence is CASSRVIGELFF. CDR3 coding DNA: TGCGCCAGCAGCCGGGTTATCGGGGAGCTGTTTTTT.

The rearrangement uses TRBV20-1 and TRBJ1-5; possibly TRBD1 for D (6 bases). Germline CDR1 reads DFQATT; CDR2 reads SNEGSKA (reference sequence). V was cut by 1 base and J by 7 bases, with 17 bases left in between. CDR3 length equals 15 residues. DNA of the CDR3: TGCAGTGCTAGAGCCCCCACAGGGCTTGGGCAGCCCCAGCATTTT. This sequence encodes CSARAPTGLGQPQHF.

This clonotype was counted between two and nine times. The V gene is TRBV27, the J gene TRBJ1-2, with 8 bases fitting TRBD1. CDR3 length: 14 residues. Unmatched junction bases numbered 6, after V lost 5 bases and J lost 4 bases. Germline CDR1 MNHEY, CDR2 SMNVEV (reference sequence). The CDR3 reads CASSVTGGIYGYTF. In nucleotides, the CDR3 is TGTGCCAGCAGTGTCACAGGGGGAATCTATGGCTACACCTTC.

V is TRBV29-1 and J is TRBJ2-7, with 7 nucleotides matching TRBD1. The germline V gene has CDR1 SQVTM and CDR2 ANQGSEA. This CDR3 is built from 14 residues. V trimming: 4 bases; J trimming: 0 bases; junction bases outside the gene matches: 6. CDR3 in amino acids: CSVGRDSSSYEQYF. The DNA of the CDR3 is TGCAGCGTTGGTCGGGACAGTAGCTCCTACGAGCAGTACTTC.

This clonotype came up a few times. The chain carries TRBV6-2 or TRBV6-3 and TRBJ2-7, with D possibly matching TRBD1 (5 bases). The V end was cut by 0 bases, the J end by 5 bases, with 14 bases between. Germline CDR1 and CDR2: MNHEY and SVGEGT. This CDR3 spans 15 amino acids. Here the CDR3 reads CASSYSPSGADEQYV. The DNA of the CDR3 is TGTGCCAGCAGTTACTCTCCTAGTGGGGCGGACGAGCAGTACGTC.

This chain uses TRBV5-1 with TRBJ1-6; D remains unclear. Germline V lookup: CDR1 SGHRS, CDR2 YFSETQ. V gave up 0 bases and J gave up 6 bases, with 13 bases separating them. The CDR3 extends over 16 amino acids. The CDR3 loop reads CASSLVAGSINSPLHF. CDR3 sequence (DNA): TGCGCCAGCAGCTTGGTCGCGGGGTCCATTAATTCACCCCTCCACTTT.